This TCR beta chain comes out of a study of T-cell reconstitution after alpha-beta-depleted transplantation in children (dated by TCRdb to about 2016). Regarding the study in general: Using TCR repertoire profiling, the study followed T-cell immune reconstitution in a quantitative way in children after TCRalphabeta/CD19-depleted allogeneic hematopoietic cell transplantation. Broad study findings and their caveats: Hyperexpanded clone frequencies declined over subsequent months; after one year, T-cell counts and TCRbeta diversity were mostly attributed to newly produced T cells. In some patients, the high TCRbeta diversity seen at day 60 was put down to recipient T cells and intrathymic progenitors that had survived conditioning. About two months after transplant, the apparently early recovery of alphabetaT-cell counts reportedly depended on just several hundred clones that had expanded rapidly and came from non-depleted graft cells.

The protocol used for the library was PCR. Instrument used: Illumina HiSeq 2500. TCR library preparation used molecular barcoding, with unique molecular identifiers applied to normalize quantification of the TCRbeta repertoire. The public reads were quality trimmed at Q25 with fastp and then assembled into clones with MiXCR by TCRdb, keeping productive beta chains. Each entry is one CDR3 protein sequence, shown with its most common DNA and genes. This sample holds approximately 800,000 distinct CDR3 sequences; around 17% were observed only once. The ten largest clones represent around 4.5% of the sample. As for this clonotype: Its target antigen remains unknown. Base qualities are missing; no much larger clone stands one base away.

The treatment or condition label here, explained by the study, means: allogeneic hematopoietic cell transplantation with graft depleted of TCRalphabeta T cells and CD19 B cells. The transplant recipients were children given TCRalphabeta/CD19-depleted allogeneic hematopoietic cell grafts. The CDR3 measures 15 amino acids from cysteine to phenylalanine. The only DNA kept is the CDR3, 45 bases in frame from the first base. Trimming costs V 3 bases and J 0 bases, and their ends lie 10 bases apart. This receptor was obtained from a male patient aged 5 to 17 who had a stem cell transplant for acute lymphoblastic leukemia, so the T cells may come from the graft donor. The specimen comprised PBMCs, mostly from graft donor cells, sampled 360 days after TCRalphabeta/CD19-depleted stem cell transplant. The rearrangement combines TRBV12-3 or TRBV12-4 with TRBJ2-3, with the D gene call left open. The CDR3 protein is CASSLIGLSTDTQYF. At the DNA level, the sequence is TGTGCCAGCAGTTTGATAGGGCTAAGCACAGATACGCAGTATTTT.